This T cell receptor (beta chain) was observed in a study of radiation and T cells in renal cell carcinoma. Turning to the study itself: Nephrectomy followed 15 Gy stereotactic body radiation by 4 weeks.

Trimming removed 3 bases at V and 6 bases at J, with 12 bases between. Germline CDR1 reads SGHTA; CDR2 reads FQGNSA. The CDR3 sequence is 14 residues long. The time point was: blood 2 weeks post-SBRT. Treatment defined: 15 Gy SBRT to primary tumor, nephrectomy 4 weeks later. Serial blood draws occurred at baseline and 2 and 4 weeks post-SBRT. The tumor was a clear cell renal cell carcinoma. Sequencing used immunoSEQ multiplex PCR; TCRdb keeps in-frame clones, though not all of them. The sample yields about 120,000 clones, over 75% seen once. The sequence derives from a man in his fifties or sixties with renal cell carcinoma. The chain combines TRBV7-2 with TRBJ1-5; possibly TRBD1 for D (5 bases). The material sequenced was blood, taken from a patient whose treatment included radiotherapy and nephrectomy. CDR3 sequence: CASSFGRGGQPQHF. Here the CDR3 DNA reads TGTGCCAGCAGCTTCGGGCGGGGGGGTCAGCCCCAGCATTTT.